The entry that follows covers one T cell receptor beta chain sequence. Antigen unknown. CDR3 length: 16 amino acids. CDR1 and CDR2 from the germline V gene are SGHRS and YFSETQ. Trimming pared 1 base from V and 4 bases from J, leaving 14 bases between. This entry comes from a study of shared clonotypes between healthy human individuals. The naive CD8 population came from CD45RO-negative cells selected for CCR7, without terminally differentiated effector memory CD45RA+ cells. Study-wide results and limits: Between a few donors, naive CD4 clonotypes were shared at a level of around 5.1%.

Generated by immunoSEQ multiplex PCR, the TCRdb table keeps only in-frame clones and is missing some. Of some 2.1 million clones listed, approximately 94% are singletons. This receptor was obtained from a man between 18 and 29 years old in good health. The sequenced material came from naive CD8+ T cells sorted from blood. The chain couples TRBV5-1 to TRBJ2-2; D is uncertain. CDR3 loop: CASSLSYSITTGELFF. CDR3 in DNA: TGCGCCAGCAGCTTGTCGTACAGTATTACCACCGGGGAGCTGTTTTTT.